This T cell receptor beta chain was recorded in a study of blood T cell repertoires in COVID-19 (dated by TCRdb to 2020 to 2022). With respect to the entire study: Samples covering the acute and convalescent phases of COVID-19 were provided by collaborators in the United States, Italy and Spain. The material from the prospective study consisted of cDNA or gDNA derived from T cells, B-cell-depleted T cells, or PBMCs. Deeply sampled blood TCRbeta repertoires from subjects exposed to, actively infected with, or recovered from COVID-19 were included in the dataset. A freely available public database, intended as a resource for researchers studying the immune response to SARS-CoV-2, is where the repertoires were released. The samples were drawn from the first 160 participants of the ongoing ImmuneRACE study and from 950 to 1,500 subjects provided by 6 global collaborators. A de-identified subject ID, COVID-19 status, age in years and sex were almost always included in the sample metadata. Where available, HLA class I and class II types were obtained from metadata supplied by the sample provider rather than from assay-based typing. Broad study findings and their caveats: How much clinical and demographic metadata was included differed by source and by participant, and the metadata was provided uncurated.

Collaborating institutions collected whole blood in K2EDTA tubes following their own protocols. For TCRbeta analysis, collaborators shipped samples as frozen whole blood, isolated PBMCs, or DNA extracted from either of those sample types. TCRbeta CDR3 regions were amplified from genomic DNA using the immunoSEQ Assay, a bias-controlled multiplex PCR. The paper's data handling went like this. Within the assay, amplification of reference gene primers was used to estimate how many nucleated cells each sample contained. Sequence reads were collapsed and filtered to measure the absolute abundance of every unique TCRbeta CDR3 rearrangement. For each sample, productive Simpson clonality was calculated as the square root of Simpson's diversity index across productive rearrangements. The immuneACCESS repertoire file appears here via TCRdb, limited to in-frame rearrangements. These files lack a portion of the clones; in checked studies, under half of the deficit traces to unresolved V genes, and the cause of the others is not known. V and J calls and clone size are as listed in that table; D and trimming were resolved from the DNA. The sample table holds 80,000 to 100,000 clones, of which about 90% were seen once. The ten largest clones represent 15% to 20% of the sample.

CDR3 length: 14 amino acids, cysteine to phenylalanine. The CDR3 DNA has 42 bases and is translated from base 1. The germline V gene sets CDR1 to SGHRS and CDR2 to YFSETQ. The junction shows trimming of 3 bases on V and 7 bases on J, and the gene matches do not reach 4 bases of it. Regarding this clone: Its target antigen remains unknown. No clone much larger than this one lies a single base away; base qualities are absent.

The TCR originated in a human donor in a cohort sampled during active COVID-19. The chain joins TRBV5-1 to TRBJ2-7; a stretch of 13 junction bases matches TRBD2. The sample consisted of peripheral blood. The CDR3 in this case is CASSWTSGSTEQYF. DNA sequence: TGCGCCAGCAGCTGGACTAGCGGGAGTACAGAGCAGTACTTC.